The 16 T cell receptor beta chains below were found in one sample sequenced in a study of OX40 agonist ivuxolimab in advanced cancers. Here immunoSEQ multiplex PCR was the method, and the copy in TCRdb shows in-frame clones only, minus some. The sample records 50,000 to 60,000 clones, about 79% being singletons. The sample in question was CD4+ or CD8+ T cells sorted from blood, obtained in a trial of the OX40 agonist ivuxolimab. The receptors originated from an adult with an advanced solid tumor such as melanoma, head and neck, liver or kidney cancer.

Of note for this clone: Mismatch with germline at one junction end may stem from a read error. The chain is built from TRBV27 and TRBJ2-2; 8 bases are a match to TRBD1. This CDR3 has 17 amino acids. The germline V gene encodes CDR1 MNHEY and CDR2 SMNVEV (reference sequence). The CDR3: CASSLKSRRGRIRGAVF. The CDR3 DNA reads as TGTGCCAGCAGTTTAAAATCCCGCAGGGGGCGCATCCGGGGAGCTGTTTTT.

This clone has just one count. CDR3 nucleotide sequence: TGCGCCAGCAGCATATCAGGGGACTATGGCTACACCTTC. This codes for CASSISGDYGYTF. The rearrangement joins TRBV5-1 to TRBJ1-2, with D maybe TRBD1 (6 bases). The CDR3 has 13 amino acids. With 4 bases removed from V and 3 bases from J, the gap between germline ends came to 10 bases. Germline V gene lookup returns CDR1 SGHRS and CDR2 YFSETQ.

V gene TRBV21-1 combines with J gene TRBJ2-2; TRBD2, the table's D call, lacks a check against the DNA. TRBV21-1 is described as a pseudogene. The CDR3 has 12 amino acids. The CDR3 protein is CASPYPTGELFF. The CDR3, as DNA: TGTGCCAGCCCCTATCCCACCGGGGAGCTGTTTTTT.

This clone has a handful of counts. The rearrangement links TRBV2 to TRBJ2-1; the match to TRBD2 covers 11 bases. Germline V gives CDR1 SNHLY, CDR2 FYNNEI. Trimming removed 3 bases from V and 4 bases from J; junction bases left unmatched: 14. The CDR3 has 19 amino acids. CDR3 sequence (DNA): TGTGCCAGCAGTGAGGCTTTTAGCGGGGGGGTCTATCTTTACAATGAGCAGTTCTTC. It specifies CASSEAFSGGVYLYNEQFF.

This chain links TRBV7-9 with TRBJ1-2; TRBD1 matches at 7 bases. Germline V lookup: CDR1 SEHNR, CDR2 FQNEAQ (reference sequence). CDR3 length: 15 amino acids. The trim removed 6 bases at V and 8 bases at J, leaving 15 bases unmatched. CDR3 sequence reads: CASRFRGQGVKGYTF. DNA for the CDR3: TGTGCCAGCAGGTTTAGGGGGCAGGGGGTCAAAGGCTACACCTTC.

The chain links TRBV27 to TRBJ1-2; D remains ambiguous. The CDR3 is 12 residues long. Germline loops: CDR1 MNHEY, CDR2 SMNVEV (reference sequence). Trimming cost V 0 bases and J 5 bases, with 4 bases left between them. The CDR3 loop is CASSLSGYGYTF. The CDR3 DNA sequence: TGTGCCAGCAGTTTATCGGGATATGGCTACACCTTC.

This clone was recorded a few times. The chain uses TRBV2 and TRBJ2-1; 7 bases match TRBD2. J gave up 8 bases and V 6 bases, and 4 bases lay outside the gene matches. Germline CDR1 reads SNHLY; CDR2 reads FYNNEI. The CDR3 spans 12 residues. As DNA, the CDR3 is TGTGCCAGCAGAGGACTAGGGGATGAGCAGTTCTTC. Its translation: CASRGLGDEQFF.

J is TRBJ2-1 and V is TRBV19; possibly TRBD2 for D (6 bases). CDR1 and CDR2 (germline): LNHDA, SQIVND (reference sequence). The CDR3 is 18 amino acids. V dropped 5 bases and J dropped 0 bases, with 20 bases sitting between them. For the CDR3, the DNA is TGTGCCAGTAGTCTCTTAGGAGGGCCAAAGAGCTCCTACAATGAGCAGTTCTTC. Translated, it gives CASSLLGGPKSSYNEQFF.

The chain is built from TRBV6-5 and TRBJ2-3; possible D gene TRBD1, 6 bases. Germline V gives CDR1 MNHEY, CDR2 SVGAGI. Trimming took 8 bases from V and 3 from J, leaving 9 bases between them. The CDR3 has 12 amino acids. Written as DNA, the CDR3 is TGTGCCAGCTGGGGGCGGACAGATACGCAGTATTTT. Translating gives CASWGRTDTQYF.

DNA of the CDR3: TGTGCCAGCAGTCCTAGGGCGGCGGAGACCCAGTACTTC. It encodes CASSPRAAETQYF. This chain connects TRBV6-6 to TRBJ2-5; D unclear. CDR1 and CDR2 from the germline V gene are MNHNY and SVGAGI (reference sequence). CDR3 length: 13 residues. With 5 bases removed from V and 5 bases from J, the gap between germline ends came to 12 bases.

The chain is built from TRBV30 and TRBJ1-2; D uncertain. V lost 0 bases and J 5 bases, leaving 10 bases between the germline ends. Germline CDR1 and CDR2: GTSNPN and SVGIG (reference sequence). The CDR3 extends over 13 amino acids. The CDR3 bases are TGTGCCTGGAGTGTTCAGCCTGCTTATGGCTACACCTTC. Its translation is CAWSVQPAYGYTF.

The rearrangement joins TRBV18 to TRBJ1-1; TRBD1 is a possible D gene (6 bases). The CDR3 is 16 residues long. Trimming shortened V by 1 base and J by 1 base, and 13 bases separated the two germline ends. Looked up from germline, CDR1 is KGHSH and CDR2 is LQKENI. The CDR3 coding sequence is TGTGCCAGCTCACCACTTGTACAGGGACAGAACACTGAAGCTTTCTTT. Encoded protein: CASSPLVQGQNTEAFF.

V and J are TRBV2 and TRBJ1-6; the match to TRBD1 covers 9 bases. V lost 3 bases, J lost 5 bases, and 2 bases stayed unmatched. Germline assignment: CDR1 SNHLY and CDR2 FYNNEI. The CDR3 length is 15 residues. CDR3 protein: CASSDRQGDNSPLHF. The CDR3 DNA is TGTGCCAGCAGTGATCGACAGGGGGATAATTCACCCCTCCACTTT.

The chain employs TRBV27 and TRBJ2-4; 11 bases align to TRBD2. The germline gives CDR1 MNHEY, CDR2 SMNVEV (reference sequence). The V segment lost 3 bases and the J segment 6 bases; nucleotides outside the gene matches: 4. The CDR3 extends over 15 amino acids. CDR3 protein: CASSFLSGGGNIQYF. The CDR3 nucleotides are TGTGCCAGCAGTTTTCTTAGCGGGGGGGGAAACATTCAGTACTTC.

The chain links TRBV19 to TRBJ2-2, with a possible D match to TRBD2 (5 bases). With 5 bases removed from V and 2 bases from J, the gap between germline ends came to 6 bases. The CDR3 totals 13 residues. CDR1 is LNHDA, CDR2 SQIVND, per germline (reference sequence). The CDR3: CASSEGNTGELFF. DNA for the CDR3: TGTGCCAGTAGTGAGGGTAACACCGGGGAGCTGTTTTTT.

The chain uses TRBV19 and TRBJ2-1, with 7 bases fitting TRBD2. The germline V gene encodes CDR1 LNHDA and CDR2 SQIVND (reference sequence). The junction had 5 bases not matched to a gene; V was cut back by 0 bases and J by 6 bases. The CDR3 runs 15 residues. DNA of the CDR3: TGTGCCAGTAGTATAGACCCGGGGAGGGGCAATGAGCAGTTCTTC. Translating gives CASSIDPGRGNEQFF.